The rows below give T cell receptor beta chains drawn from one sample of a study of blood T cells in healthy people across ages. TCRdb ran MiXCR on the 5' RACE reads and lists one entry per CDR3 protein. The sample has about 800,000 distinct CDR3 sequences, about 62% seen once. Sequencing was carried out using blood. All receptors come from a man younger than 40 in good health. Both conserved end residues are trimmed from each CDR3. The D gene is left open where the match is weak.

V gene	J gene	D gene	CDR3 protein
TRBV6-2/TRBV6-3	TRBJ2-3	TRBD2	ASSHSGTSGRRDTQY
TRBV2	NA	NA	ASSARGSTYEQY
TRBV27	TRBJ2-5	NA	ASSSMGGIKETQY
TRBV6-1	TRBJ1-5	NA	ASSPISAGLGGSNQPQH
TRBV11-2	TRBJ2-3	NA	PSSLDRRSDTQY
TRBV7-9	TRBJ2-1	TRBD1	ASSTGTGGINEQF
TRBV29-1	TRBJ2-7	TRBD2	SVESSSGNNEQY
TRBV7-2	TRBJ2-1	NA	ASSSTLEVLVSGEQF
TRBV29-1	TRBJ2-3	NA	SLGGVGTDTQY
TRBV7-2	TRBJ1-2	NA	ASSLYGGGYT
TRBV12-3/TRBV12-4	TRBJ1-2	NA	ASSYGAFAGYT
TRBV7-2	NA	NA	ASSLWTEGQYEQY
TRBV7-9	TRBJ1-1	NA	ATRGANTEAF
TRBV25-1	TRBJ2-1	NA	ASSEYFDLGGRGHNEQL
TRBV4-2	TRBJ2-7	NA	ASSQDLGARWTSYEQY
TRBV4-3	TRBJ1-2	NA	ASSQDRAQYYGYT
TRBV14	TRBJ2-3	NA	ASNGQEDTQY
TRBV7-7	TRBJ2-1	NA	ASSLAPEGGNEQF
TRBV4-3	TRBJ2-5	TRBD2	ASSQDRRGEETQY
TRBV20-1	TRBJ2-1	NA	SAPDRLYEQF
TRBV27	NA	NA	ASSCGDTYEQY
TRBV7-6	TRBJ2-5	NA	ASSLFAEQTQY
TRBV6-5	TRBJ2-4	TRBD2	ASSYGTSGRGNIQY
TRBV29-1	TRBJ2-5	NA	SVERRGNQETQY
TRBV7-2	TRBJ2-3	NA	ASSPLGGTDTQY
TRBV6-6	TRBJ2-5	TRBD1	ASSKDRVGQETQY
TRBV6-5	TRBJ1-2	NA	ASSYESAGRGFGYT
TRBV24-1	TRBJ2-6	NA	ATSDPNRAGANVLT
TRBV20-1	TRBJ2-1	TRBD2	SASRNSGSYNEQF
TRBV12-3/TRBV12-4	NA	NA	ASRRAFEQY
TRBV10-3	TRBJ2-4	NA	AIIGVLGTPLEY
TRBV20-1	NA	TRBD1	SARGKGQENYEQY
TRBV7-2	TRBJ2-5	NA	ASSFSALLETQY
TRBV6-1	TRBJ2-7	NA	ASREGRDEQY
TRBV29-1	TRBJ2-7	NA	SVVANEGQY
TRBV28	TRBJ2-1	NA	ASSFVPGNGQF
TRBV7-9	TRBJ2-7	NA	ASSSQYEQY
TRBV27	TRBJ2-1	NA	ASSSTQGAYNEQF
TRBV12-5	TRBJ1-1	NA	ASGLSSKKRAF
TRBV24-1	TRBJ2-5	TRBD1	ATSDTELGQGGEETQY
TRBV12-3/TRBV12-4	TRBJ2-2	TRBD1	ASQQGVIGELF
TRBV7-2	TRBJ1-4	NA	ASSLSGGGDEKLF
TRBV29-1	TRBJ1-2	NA	SVGTDYNYGYT
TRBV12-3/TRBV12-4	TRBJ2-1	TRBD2	ASTLAGVSSYNEQF
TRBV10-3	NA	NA	AISEGRDTYEQY
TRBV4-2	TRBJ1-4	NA	ASSPHLPGQTTEKLF
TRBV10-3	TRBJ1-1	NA	AIKTGSATEAF
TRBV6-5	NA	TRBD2	ASRSGGLASHEQY
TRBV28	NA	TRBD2	ASSPLVGRGIQY
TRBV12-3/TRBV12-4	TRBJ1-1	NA	ASSLEEGTLAEAF
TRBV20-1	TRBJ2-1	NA	SARQPLGNEQF
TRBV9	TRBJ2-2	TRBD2	ASTIGASGETGELF
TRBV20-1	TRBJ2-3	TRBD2	SARASGGGTDTQY
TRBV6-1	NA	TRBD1	ASSRDSVLYEQY
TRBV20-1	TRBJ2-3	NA	SARDPTMRTDTQY
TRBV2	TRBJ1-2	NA	ASRRSQGNYGYT
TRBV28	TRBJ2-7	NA	ASRSTRTYYEQY
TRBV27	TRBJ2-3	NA	ASSLFSGAQRLSTDTQY
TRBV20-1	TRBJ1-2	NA	SARDMTRATQGDYGYT